This TCR beta chain was obtained from a study of T cells in localized non-small cell lung cancer. As to this clone: Its antigen is not known.

This CDR3 has 14 residues. Germline CDR1 is SNHLY and CDR2 is FYNNEI. V was clipped by 4 bases and J by 4 bases; unmatched bases: 4. TCRdb's table, derived via immunoSEQ multiplex PCR, lists solely in-frame clones and lacks some. This sample has fewer than 40,000 clones, with around 90% found just once. Study conclusions and caveats: Longer overall survival associated with higher blood T cell density; shorter survival with higher adjacent-lung clonality. Clonality peaked in uninvolved adjacent lung rather than tumor.

This chain connects TRBV2 to TRBJ2-7, with 10 bases matching TRBD1. The receptor was derived from a man between 40 and 70 years old with stage III lung adenocarcinoma. The material sequenced was peripheral blood mononuclear cells, taken before any cancer treatment. The CDR3 DNA reads TGTGCCAGCAGTGCAGACAGGGGGCTTTACGAGCAGTACTTC. Residues: CASSADRGLYEQYF.